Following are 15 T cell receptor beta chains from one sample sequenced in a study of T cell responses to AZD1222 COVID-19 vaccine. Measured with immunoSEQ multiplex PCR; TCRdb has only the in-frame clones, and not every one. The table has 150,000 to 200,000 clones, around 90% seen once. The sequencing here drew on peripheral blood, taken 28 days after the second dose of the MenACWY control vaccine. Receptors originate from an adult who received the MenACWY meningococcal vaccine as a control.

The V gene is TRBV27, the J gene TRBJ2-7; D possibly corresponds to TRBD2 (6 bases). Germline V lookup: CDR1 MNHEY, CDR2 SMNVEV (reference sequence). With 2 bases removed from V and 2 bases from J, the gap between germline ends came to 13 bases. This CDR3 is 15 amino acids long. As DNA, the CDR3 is TGTGCCAGCAGTTTAGGTCCGGACTACCCCTACGAGCAGTACTTC. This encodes CASSLGPDYPYEQYF.

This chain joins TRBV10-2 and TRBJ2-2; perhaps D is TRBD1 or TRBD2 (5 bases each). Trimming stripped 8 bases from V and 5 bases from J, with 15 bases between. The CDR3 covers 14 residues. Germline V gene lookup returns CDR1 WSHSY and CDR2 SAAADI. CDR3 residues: CASLGSGGTGELFF. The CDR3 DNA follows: TGCGCCAGCTTGGGGTCTGGGGGTACCGGGGAGCTGTTTTTT.

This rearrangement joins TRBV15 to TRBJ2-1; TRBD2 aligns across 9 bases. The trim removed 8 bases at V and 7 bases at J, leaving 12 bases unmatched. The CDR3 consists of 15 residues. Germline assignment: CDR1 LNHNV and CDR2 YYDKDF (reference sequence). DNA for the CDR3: TGTGCCACCTCGGAAGTAGCGGGAGCCCAGAATGAGCAGTTCTTC. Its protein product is CATSEVAGAQNEQFF. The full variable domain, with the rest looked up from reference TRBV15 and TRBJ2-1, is DAMVIQNPRYQVTQFGKPVTLSCSQTLNHNVMYWYQQKSSQAPKLLFHYYDKDFNNEADTPDNFQSRRPNTSFCFLDIRSPGLGDTAMYLCATSEVAGAQNEQFFGPGTRLTVL.

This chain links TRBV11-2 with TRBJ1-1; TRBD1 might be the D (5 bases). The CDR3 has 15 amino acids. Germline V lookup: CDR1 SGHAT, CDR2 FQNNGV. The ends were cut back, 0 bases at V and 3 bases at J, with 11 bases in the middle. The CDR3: CASSLDGATYTEAFF. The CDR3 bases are TGTGCCAGCAGCTTAGACGGGGCAACTTACACTGAAGCTTTCTTT. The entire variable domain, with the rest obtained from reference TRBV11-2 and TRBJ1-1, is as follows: EAGVAQSPRYKIIEKRQSVAFWCNPISGHATLYWYQQILGQGPKLLIQFQNNGVVDDSQLPKDRFSAERLKGVDSTLKIQPAKLEDSAVYLCASSLDGATYTEAFFGQGTRLTVV.

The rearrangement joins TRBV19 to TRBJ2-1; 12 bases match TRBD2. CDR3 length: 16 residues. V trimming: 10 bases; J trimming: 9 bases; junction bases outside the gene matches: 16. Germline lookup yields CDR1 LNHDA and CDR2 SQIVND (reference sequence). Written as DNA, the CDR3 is TGTGCCACCTCGACTAGCGGGAGAAGTGGCGGTAGTGAGCAGTTCTTC. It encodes CATSTSGRSGGSEQFF.

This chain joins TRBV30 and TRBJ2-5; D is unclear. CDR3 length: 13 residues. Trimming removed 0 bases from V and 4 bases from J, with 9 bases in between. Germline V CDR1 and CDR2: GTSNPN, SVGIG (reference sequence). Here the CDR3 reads CAWSVYGRETQYF. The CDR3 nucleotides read TGTGCCTGGAGTGTCTACGGACGAGAGACCCAGTACTTC. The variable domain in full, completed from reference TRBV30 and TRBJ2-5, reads SQTIHQWPATLVQPVGSPLSLECTVEGTSNPNLYWYRQAAGRGLQLLFYSVGIGQISSEVPQNLSASRPQDRQFILSSKKLLLSDSGFYLCAWSVYGRETQYFGPGTRLLVL.

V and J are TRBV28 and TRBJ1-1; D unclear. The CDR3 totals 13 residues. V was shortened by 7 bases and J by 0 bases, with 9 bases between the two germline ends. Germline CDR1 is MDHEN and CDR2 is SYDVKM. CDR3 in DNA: TGTGCCAGCACCACACCAGTGAACACTGAAGCTTTCTTT. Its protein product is CASTTPVNTEAFF.

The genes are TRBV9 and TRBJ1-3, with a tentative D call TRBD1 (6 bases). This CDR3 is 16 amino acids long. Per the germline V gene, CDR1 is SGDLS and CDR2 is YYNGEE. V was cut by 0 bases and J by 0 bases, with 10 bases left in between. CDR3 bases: TGTGCCAGCAGCGTAGAGGGGGGCGGCTCTGGAAACACCATATATTTT. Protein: CASSVEGGGSGNTIYF.

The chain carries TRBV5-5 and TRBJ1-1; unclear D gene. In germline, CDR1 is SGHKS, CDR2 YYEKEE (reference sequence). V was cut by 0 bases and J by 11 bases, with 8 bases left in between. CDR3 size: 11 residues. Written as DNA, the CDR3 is TGTGCCAGCAGCTTGGGGCAAGGGGCTTTCTTT. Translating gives CASSLGQGAFF. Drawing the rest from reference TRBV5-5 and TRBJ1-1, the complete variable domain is DAGVTQSPTHLIKTRGQQVTLRCSPISGHKSVSWYQQVLGQGPQFIFQYYEKEERGRGNFPDRFSARQFPNYSSELNVNALLLGDSALYLCASSLGQGAFFGQGTRLTVV.

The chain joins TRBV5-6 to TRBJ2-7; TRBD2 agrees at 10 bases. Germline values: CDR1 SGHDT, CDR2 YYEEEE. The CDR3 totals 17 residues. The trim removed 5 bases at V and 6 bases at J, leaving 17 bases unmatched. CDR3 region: CASSSGKIAGGSAEQYF. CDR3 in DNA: TGTGCCAGCAGTTCGGGTAAAATAGCGGGGGGATCGGCCGAGCAGTACTTC.

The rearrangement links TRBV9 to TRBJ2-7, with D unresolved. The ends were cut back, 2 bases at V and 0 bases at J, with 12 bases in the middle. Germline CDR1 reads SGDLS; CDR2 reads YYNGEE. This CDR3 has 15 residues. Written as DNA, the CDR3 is TGTGCCAGCAGCGTTTTCTCCGAGAGCTCCTACGAGCAGTACTTC. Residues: CASSVFSESSYEQYF.

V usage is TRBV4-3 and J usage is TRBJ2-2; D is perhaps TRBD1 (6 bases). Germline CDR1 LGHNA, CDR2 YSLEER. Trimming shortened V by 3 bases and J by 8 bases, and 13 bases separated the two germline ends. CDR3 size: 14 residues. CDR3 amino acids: CASSQNRVSGELFF. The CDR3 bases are TGCGCCAGCAGCCAGAACAGGGTTTCGGGGGAGCTGTTTTTT.

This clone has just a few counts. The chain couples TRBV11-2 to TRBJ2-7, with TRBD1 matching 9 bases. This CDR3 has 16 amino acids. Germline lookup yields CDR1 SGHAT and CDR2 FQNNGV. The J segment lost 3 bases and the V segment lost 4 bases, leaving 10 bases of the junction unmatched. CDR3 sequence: CASSSPVWDRDYEQYF. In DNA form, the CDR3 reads TGTGCCAGCAGCTCTCCCGTCTGGGACAGGGACTACGAGCAGTACTTC.

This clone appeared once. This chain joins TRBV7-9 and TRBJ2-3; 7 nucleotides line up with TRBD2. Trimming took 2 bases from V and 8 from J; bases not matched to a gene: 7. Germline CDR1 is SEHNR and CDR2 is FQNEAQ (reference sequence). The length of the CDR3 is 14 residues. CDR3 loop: CASSLSGTSVTQYF. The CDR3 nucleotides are TGTGCCAGCAGCTTAAGCGGGACGTCGGTTACGCAGTATTTT.

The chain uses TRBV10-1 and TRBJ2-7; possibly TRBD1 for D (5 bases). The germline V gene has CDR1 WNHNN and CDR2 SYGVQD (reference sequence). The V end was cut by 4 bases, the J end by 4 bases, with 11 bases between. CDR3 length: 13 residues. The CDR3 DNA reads TGCGCCAGCAGTGCGGCAGGGTCTTACGAGCAGTACTTC. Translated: CASSAAGSYEQYF.